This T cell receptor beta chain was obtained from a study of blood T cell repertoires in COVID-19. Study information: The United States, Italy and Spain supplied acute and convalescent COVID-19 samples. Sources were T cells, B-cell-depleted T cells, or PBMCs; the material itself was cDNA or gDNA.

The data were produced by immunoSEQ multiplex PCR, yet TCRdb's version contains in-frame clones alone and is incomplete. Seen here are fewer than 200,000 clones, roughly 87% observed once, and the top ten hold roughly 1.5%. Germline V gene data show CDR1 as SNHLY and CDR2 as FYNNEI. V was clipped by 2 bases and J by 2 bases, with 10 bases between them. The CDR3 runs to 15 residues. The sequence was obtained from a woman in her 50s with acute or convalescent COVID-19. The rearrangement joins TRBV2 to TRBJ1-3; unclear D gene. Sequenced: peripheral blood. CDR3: CASSEMVLAGNTIYF. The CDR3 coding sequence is TGTGCCAGCAGTGAAATGGTACTGGCTGGAAACACCATATATTTT.